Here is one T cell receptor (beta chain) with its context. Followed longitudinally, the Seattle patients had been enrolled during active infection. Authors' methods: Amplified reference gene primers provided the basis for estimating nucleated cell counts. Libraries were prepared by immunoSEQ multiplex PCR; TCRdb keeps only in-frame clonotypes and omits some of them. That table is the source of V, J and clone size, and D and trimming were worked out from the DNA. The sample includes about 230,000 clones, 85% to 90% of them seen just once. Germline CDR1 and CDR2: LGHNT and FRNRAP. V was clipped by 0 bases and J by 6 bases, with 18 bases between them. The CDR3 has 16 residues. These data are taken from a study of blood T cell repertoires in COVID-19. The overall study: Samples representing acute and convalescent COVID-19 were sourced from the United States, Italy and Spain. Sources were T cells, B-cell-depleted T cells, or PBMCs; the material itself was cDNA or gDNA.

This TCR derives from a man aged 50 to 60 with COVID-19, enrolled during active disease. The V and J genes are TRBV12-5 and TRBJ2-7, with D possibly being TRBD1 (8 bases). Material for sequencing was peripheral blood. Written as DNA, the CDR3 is TGTGCTAGTGGTTTGGTAGTCCACAGGGGGGGTTCCGAGCAGTACTTC. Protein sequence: CASGLVVHRGGSEQYF.